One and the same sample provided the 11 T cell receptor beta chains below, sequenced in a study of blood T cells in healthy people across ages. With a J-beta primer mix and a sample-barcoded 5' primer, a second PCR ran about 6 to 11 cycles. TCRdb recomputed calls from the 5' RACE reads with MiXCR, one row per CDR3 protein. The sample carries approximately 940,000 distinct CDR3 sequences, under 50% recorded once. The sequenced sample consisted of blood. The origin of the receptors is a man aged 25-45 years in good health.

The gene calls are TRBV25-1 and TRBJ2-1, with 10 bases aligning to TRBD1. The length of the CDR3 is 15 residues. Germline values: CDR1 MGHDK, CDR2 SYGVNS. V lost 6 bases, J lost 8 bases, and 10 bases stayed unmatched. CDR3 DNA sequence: TGTGCCAGCAGGAAGTCCGGGACAGGGGCATATGAGCAGTTCTTC. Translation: CASRKSGTGAYEQFF.

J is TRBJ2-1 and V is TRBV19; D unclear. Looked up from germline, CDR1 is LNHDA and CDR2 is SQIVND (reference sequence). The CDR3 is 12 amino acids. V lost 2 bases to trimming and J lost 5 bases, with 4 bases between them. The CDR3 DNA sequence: TGTGCCAGTAGTATAAGGGACAATGAGCAGTTCTTC. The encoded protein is CASSIRDNEQFF.

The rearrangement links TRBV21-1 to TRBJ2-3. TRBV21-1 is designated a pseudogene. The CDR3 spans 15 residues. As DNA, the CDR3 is TGTGCCAGCAGCAGGACCCAATTTGTCGCGGATACGCAGTATTTT. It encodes CASSRTQFVADTQYF.

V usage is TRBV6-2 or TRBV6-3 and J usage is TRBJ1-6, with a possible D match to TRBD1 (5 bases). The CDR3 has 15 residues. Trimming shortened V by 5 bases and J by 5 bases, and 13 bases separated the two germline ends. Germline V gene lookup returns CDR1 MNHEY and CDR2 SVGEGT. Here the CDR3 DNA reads TGTGCCAGCAGTCAACCAGCGGGGGATAATTCACCCCTCCACTTT. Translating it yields CASSQPAGDNSPLHF.

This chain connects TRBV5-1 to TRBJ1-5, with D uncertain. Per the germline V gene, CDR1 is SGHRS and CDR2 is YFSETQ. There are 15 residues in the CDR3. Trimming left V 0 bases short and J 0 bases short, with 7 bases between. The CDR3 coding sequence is TGCGCCAGCAGCTTGGTGCACATTAGCAATCAGCCCCAGCATTTT. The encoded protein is CASSLVHISNQPQHF.

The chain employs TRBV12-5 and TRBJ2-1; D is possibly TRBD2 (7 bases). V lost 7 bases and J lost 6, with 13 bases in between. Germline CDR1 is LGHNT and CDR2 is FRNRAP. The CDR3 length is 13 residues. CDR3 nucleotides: TGTGCTAGTGCCTGGGGGGGGCCCAATGAGCAGTTCTTC. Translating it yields CASAWGGPNEQFF. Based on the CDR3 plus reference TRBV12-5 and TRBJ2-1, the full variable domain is DARVTQTPRHKVTEMGQEVTMRCQPILGHNTVFWYRQTMMQGLELLAYFRNRAPLDDSGMPKDRFSAEMPDATLATLKIQPSEPRDSAVYFCASAWGGPNEQFFGPGTRLTVL.

CDR3 DNA: TGTGCCAGCAGCTTAAACAGGGAGGGAGAGACCCAGTACTTC. It specifies CASSLNREGETQYF. The V call is TRBV7-8, the J call TRBJ2-4, with TRBD2 as a possible D gene (7 bases). Gene TRBJ2-5 matches the end of the DNA better, so the J call may be wrong. Germline V CDR1 and CDR2: SGHVS, FQNEAQ. The CDR3 sequence is 14 residues long.

The CDR3 nucleotides are TGTGCCAGCAGTCTAGTCAGGGGAGGTTCACCCCTCCACTTT. It translates to CASSLVRGGSPLHF. The chain couples TRBV27 to TRBJ1-6; a possible D gene is TRBD1 (6 bases). Trimming pared 5 bases from V and 9 bases from J, leaving 14 bases between. The CDR3 is made up of 14 amino acids. Germline V CDR1 and CDR2: MNHEY, SMNVEV (reference sequence).

The CDR3 DNA reads as TGTGCCAGCAGCTCCGACAGGACGCCCTCCTACAATGAGCAGTTCTTC. Protein: CASSSDRTPSYNEQFF. The chain carries TRBV11-1 and TRBJ2-1, with D perhaps matching TRBD1 (6 bases). The CDR3 totals 16 residues. Germline CDR1 is SGHAT and CDR2 is FQDESV (reference sequence). V lost 4 bases and J 0 bases, leaving 13 bases between the germline ends.

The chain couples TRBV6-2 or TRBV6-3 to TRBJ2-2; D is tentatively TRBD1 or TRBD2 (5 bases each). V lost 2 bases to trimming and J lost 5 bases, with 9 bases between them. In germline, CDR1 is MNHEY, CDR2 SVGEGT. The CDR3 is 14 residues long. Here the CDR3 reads CASSYEGTTGELFF. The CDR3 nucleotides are TGTGCCAGCAGTTACGAGGGGACGACCGGGGAGCTGTTTTTT.

CDR3 sequence: CASSLASGGRETQFF. As DNA, the CDR3 is TGTGCCAGCAGCTTAGCCTCAGGGGGACGGGAGACCCAGTTCTTC. V usage is TRBV7-9 and J usage is TRBJ2-1, with D maybe TRBD1 (7 bases). Trimming shortened V by 0 bases and J by 13 bases, and 19 bases separated the two germline ends. Germline-derived CDR1 and CDR2 are SEHNR and FQNEAQ (reference sequence). This CDR3 has 15 amino acids.